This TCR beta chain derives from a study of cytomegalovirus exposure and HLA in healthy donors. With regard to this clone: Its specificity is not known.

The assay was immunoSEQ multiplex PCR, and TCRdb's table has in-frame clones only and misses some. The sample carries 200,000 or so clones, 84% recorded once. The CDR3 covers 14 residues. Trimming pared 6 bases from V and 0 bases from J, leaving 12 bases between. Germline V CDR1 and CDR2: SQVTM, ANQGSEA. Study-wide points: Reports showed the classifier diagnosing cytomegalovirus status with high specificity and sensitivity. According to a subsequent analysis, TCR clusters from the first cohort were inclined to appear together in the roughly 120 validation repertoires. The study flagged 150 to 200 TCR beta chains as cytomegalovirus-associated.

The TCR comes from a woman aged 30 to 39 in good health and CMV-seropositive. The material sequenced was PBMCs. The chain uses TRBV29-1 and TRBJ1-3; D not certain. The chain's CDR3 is CSVNPEGSGNTIYF. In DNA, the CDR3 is TGCAGCGTCAACCCAGAGGGCTCTGGAAACACCATATATTTT.